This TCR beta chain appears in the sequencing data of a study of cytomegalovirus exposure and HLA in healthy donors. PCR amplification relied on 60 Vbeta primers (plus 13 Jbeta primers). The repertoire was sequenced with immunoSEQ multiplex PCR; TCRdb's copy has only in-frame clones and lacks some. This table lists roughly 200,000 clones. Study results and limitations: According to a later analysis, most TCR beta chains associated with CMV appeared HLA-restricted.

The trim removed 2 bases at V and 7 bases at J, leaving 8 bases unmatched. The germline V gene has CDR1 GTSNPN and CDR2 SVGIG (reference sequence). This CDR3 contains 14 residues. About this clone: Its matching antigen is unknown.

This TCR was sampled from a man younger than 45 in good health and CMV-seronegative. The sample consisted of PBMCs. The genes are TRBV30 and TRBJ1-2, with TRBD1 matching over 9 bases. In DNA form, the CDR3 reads TGTGCCTGGAGTATCGTGACAGGGGGAGGTGGCTACACCTTC. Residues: CAWSIVTGGGGYTF.